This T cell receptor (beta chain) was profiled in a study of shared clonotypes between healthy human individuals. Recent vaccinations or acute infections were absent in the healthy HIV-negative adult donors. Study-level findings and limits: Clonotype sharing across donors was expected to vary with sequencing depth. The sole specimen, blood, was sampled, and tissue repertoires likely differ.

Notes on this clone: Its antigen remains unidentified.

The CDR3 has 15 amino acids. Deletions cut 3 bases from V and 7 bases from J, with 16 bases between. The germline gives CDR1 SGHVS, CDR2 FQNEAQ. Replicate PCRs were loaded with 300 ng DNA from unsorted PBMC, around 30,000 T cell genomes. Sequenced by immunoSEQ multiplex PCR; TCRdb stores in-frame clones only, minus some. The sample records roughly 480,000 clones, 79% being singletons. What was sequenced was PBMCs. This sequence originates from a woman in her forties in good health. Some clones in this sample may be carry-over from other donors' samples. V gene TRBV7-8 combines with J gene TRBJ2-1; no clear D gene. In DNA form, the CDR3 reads TGTGCCAGCAGCTTGGTATATACGACTTCAAATGAGCAGTTCTTC. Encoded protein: CASSLVYTTSNEQFF.